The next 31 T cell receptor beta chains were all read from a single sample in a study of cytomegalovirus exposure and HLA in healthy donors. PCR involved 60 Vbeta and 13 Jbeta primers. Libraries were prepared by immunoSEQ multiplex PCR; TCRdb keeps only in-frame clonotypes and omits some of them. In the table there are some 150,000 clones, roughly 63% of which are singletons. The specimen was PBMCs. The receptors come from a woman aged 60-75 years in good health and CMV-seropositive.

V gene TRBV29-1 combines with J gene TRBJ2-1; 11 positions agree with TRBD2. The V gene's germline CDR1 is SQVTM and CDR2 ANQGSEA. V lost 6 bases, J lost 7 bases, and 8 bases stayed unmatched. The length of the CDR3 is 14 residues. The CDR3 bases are TGCAGCGTGCTTACTAGCGGGAGACGGAATGAGCAGTTCTTC. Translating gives CSVLTSGRRNEQFF.

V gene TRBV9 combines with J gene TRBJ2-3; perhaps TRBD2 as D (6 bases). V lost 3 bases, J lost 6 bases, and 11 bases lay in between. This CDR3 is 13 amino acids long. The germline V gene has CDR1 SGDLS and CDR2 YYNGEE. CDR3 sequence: CASSGRASDTQYF. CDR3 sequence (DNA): TGTGCCAGCAGCGGGAGGGCCTCGGATACGCAGTATTTT.

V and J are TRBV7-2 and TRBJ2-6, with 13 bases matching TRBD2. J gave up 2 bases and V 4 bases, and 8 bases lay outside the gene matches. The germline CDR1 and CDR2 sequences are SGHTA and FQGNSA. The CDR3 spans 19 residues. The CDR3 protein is CASSYPGLAGNAGANVLTF. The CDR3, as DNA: TGTGCCAGCAGCTACCCGGGACTAGCGGGAAACGCTGGGGCCAACGTCCTGACTTTC. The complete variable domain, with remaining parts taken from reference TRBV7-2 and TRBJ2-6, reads GAGVSQSPSNKVTEKGKDVELRCDPISGHTALYWYRQSLGQGLEFLIYFQGNSAPDKSGLPSDRFSAERTGGSVSTLTIQRTQQEDSAVYLCASSYPGLAGNAGANVLTFGAGSRLTVL.

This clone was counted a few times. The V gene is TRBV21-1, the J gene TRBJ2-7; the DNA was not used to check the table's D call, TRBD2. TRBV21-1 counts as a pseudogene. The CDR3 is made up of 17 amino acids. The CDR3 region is CASSKQSSGRQTYEQYF. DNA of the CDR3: TGTGCCAGCAGCAAACAGTCTAGCGGGAGGCAGACCTACGAGCAGTACTTC.

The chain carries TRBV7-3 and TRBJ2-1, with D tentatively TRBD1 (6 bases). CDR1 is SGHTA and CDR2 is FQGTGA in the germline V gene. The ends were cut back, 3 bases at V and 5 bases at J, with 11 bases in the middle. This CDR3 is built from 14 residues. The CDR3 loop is CASSFGQPNNEQFF. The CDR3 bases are TGTGCCAGCAGCTTCGGACAGCCTAACAATGAGCAGTTCTTC.

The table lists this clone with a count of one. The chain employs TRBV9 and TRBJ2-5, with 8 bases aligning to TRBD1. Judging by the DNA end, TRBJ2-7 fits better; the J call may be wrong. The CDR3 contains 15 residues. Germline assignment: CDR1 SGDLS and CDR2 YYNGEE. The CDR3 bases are TGTGCCAGCAGCCCAGAGACAGGGGAAACCGCCGAGCAGTACTTC. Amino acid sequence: CASSPETGETAEQYF.

The CDR3 region has the DNA TGTGCCTGGAGTGTACCGAATAGCGGGAGGGCCGCGTACGAGCAGTACTTC. Amino acid sequence: CAWSVPNSGRAAYEQYF. The chain has TRBV30 and TRBJ2-7; TRBD2 aligns across 11 bases. CDR1 is GTSNPN and CDR2 is SVGIG in the germline V gene (reference sequence). The CDR3 spans 17 residues. Losses at the gene ends were 0 bases for V and 4 bases for J; bases not matched to a gene: 11.

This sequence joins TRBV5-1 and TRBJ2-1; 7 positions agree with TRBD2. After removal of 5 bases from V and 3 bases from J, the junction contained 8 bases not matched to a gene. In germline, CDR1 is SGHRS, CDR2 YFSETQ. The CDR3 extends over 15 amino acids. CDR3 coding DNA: TGCGCCAGCAGGAGTGGGGGGGAGTACTACAATGAGCAGTTCTTC. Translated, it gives CASRSGGEYYNEQFF.

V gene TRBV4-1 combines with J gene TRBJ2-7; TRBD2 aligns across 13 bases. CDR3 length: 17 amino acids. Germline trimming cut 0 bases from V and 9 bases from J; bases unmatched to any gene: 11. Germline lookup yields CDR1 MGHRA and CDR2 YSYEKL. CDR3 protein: CASSQERSGTSGTRQYF. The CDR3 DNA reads TGCGCCAGCAGCCAAGAACGGTCCGGGACTAGCGGGACCCGGCAGTACTTC.

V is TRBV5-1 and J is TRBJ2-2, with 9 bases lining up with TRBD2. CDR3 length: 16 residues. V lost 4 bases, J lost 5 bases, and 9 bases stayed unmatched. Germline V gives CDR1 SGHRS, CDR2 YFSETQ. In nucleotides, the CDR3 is TGCGCCAGCAGCCCAGGACTAGCGTTACAAACCGGGGAGCTGTTTTTT. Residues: CASSPGLALQTGELFF.

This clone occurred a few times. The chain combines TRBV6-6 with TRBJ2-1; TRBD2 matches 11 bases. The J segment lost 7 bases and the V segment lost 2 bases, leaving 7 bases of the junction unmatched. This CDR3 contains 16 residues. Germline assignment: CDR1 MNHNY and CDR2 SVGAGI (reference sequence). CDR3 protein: CASSYPGASGGNEQFF. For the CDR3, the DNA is TGTGCCAGCAGTTACCCAGGAGCTAGCGGGGGGAATGAGCAGTTCTTC.

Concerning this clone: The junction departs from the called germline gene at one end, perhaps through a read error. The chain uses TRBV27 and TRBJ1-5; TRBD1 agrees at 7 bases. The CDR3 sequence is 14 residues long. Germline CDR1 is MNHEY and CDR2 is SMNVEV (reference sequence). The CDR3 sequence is CVSGFGTGNQPQHF. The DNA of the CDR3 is TGTGTCAGCGGCTTCGGGACAGGCAATCAGCCCCAGCATTTT.

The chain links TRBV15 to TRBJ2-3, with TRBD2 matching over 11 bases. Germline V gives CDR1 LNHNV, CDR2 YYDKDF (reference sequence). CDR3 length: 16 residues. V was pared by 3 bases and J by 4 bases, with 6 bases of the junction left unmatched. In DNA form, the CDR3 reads TGTGCCACCAGCAGCGGAACTAGCGGGAGCGCAGATACGCAGTATTTT. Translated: CATSSGTSGSADTQYF.

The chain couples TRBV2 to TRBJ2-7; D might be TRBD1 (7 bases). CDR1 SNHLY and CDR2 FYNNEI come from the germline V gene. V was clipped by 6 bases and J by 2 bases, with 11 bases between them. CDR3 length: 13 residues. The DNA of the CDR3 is TGTGCCAGCAGCGGGGGACAGACCTACGAGCAGTACTTC. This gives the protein CASSGGQTYEQYF.

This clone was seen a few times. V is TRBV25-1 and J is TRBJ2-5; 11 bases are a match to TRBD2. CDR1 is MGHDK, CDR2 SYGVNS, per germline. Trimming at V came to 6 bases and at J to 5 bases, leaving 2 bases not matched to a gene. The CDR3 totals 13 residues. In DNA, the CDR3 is TGTGCCAGCAGGCTAGCGGGAGGTGAGACCCAGTACTTC. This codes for CASRLAGGETQYF.

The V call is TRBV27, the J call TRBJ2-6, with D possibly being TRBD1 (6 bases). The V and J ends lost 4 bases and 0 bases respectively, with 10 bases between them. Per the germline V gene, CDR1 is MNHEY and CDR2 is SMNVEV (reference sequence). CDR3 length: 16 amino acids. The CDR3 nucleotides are TGTGCCAGCAGTTACAGGGTTCTCTCTGGGGCCAACGTCCTGACTTTC. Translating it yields CASSYRVLSGANVLTF.

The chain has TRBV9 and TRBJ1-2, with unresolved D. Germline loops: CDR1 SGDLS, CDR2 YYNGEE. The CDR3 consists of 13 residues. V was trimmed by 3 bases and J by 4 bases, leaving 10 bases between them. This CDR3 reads CASSAVPGYGYTF. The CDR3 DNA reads TGTGCCAGCAGCGCAGTCCCAGGCTATGGCTACACCTTC.

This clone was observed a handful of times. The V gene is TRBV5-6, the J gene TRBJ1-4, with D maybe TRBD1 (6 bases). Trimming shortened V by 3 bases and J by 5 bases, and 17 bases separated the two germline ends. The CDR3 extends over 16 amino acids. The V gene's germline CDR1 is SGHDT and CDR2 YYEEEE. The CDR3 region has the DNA TGTGCCAGCAGCTGGAGAGGACAGAGAGCCAATGAAAAACTGTTTTTT. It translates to CASSWRGQRANEKLFF. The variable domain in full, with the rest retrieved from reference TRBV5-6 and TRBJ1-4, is DAGVTQSPTHLIKTRGQQVTLRCSPKSGHDTVSWYQQALGQGPQFIFQYYEEEERQRGNFPDRFSGHQFPNYSSELNVNALLLGDSALYLCASSWRGQRANEKLFFGSGTQLSVL.

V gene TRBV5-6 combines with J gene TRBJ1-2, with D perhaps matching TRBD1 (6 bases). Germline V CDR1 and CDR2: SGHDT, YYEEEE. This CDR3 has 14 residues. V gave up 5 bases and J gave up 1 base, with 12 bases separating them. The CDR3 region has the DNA TGTGCCAGCAGGAAGGGACACGGTAACTATGGCTACACCTTC. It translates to CASRKGHGNYGYTF.

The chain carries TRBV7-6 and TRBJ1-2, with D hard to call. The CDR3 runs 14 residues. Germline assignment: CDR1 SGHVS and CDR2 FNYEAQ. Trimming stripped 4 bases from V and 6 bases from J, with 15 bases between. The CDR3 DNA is TGTGCCAGCAGCTCATGGTATGAGGCGGATGGCTACACCTTC. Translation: CASSSWYEADGYTF.

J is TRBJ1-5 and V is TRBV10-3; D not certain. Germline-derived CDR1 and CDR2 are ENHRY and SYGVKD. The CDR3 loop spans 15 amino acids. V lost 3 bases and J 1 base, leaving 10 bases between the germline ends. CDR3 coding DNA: TGTGCCATCAGTGACACCCGAGGGAGCAATCAGCCCCAGCATTTT. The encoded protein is CAISDTRGSNQPQHF.

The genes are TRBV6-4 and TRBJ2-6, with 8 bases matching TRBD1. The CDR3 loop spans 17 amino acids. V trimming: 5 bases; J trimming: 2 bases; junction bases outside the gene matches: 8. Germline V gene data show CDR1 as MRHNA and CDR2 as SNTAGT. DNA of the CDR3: TGTGCCAGCAGTCCCGGGACAGGAGCAGCTGGGGCCAACGTCCTGACTTTC. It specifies CASSPGTGAAGANVLTF.

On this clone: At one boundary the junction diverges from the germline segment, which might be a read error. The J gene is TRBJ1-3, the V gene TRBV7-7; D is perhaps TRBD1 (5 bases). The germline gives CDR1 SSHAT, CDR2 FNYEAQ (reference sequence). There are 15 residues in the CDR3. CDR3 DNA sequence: TGTGCTAGCAGCTTAGCGGCAGGGTCTGGAAACACCATATATTTT. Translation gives CASSLAAGSGNTIYF. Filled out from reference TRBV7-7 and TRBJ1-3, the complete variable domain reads GAGVSQSPRYKVTKRGQDVTLRCDPISSHATLYWYQQALGQGPEFLTYFNYEAQPDKSGLPSDRFSAERPEGSISTLTIQRTEQRDSAMYRCASSLAAGSGNTIYFGEGSWLTVV.

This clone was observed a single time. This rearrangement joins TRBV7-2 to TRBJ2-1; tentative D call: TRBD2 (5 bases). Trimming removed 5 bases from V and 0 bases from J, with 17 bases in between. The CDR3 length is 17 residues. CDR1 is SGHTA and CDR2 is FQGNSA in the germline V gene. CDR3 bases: TGTGCCAGCAGCATTTCGAGACTATCCGGCTCCTACAATGAGCAGTTCTTC. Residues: CASSISRLSGSYNEQFF.

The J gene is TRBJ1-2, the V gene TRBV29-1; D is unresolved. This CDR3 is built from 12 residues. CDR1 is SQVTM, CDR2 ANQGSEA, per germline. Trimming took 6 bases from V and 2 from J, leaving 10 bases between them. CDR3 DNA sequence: TGCAGCGTGAGTGAGTTAAACTATGGCTACACCTTC. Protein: CSVSELNYGYTF.

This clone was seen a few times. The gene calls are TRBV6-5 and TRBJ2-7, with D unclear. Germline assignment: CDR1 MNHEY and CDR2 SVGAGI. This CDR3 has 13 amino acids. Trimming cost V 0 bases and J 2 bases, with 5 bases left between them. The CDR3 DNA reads TGTGCCAGCAGTTACTCGAGAACCTACGAGCAGTACTTC. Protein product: CASSYSRTYEQYF.

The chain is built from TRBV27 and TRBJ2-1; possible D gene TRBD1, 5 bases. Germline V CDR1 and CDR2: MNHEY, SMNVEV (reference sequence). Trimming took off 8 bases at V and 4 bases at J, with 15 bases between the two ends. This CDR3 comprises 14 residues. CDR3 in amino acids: CASSEAGRYNEQFF. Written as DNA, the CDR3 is TGTGCCAGCTCTGAGGCAGGGCGGTACAATGAGCAGTTCTTC.

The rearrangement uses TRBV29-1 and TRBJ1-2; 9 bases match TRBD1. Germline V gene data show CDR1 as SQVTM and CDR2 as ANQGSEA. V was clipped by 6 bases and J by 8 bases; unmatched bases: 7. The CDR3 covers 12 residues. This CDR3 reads CSVRTGERGYTF. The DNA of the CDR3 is TGCAGCGTCCGGACAGGGGAAAGGGGCTACACCTTC.

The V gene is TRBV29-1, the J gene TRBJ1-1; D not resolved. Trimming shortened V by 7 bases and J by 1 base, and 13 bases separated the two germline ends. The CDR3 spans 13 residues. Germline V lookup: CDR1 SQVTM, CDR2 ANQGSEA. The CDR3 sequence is CSAWVAENTEAFF. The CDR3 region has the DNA TGCAGCGCGTGGGTGGCGGAGAACACTGAAGCTTTCTTT.

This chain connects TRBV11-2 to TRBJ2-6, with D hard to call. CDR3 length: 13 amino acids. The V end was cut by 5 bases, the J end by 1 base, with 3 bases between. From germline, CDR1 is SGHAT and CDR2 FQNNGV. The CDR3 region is CASSQSGANVLTF. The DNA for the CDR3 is TGTGCCAGCAGCCAGTCTGGGGCCAACGTCCTGACTTTC.

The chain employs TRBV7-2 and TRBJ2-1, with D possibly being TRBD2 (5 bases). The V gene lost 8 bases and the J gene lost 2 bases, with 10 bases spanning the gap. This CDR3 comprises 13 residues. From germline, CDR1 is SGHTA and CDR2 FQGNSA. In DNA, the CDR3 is TGTGCCAGCCGGGGTAGCACCTACAATGAGCAGTTCTTC. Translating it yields CASRGSTYNEQFF.